A single sample gave rise to the 7 T cell receptor beta chains below, sequenced in a study of PD-1 blockade in classical Hodgkin lymphoma. Time point reported: cycle 4 day 1 (C4D1), after more than five weeks of nivolumab. All patients relapsed after autologous stem cell transplantation, and brentuximab vedotin exposure varied. Magnetic negative selection was used to purify CD4+ T cells from thawed PBMCs. Clones were read by immunoSEQ multiplex PCR, and TCRdb kept only the in-frame ones, dropping some. The sample comprises tens of thousands of clones, about 90% of which are singletons, and 0.25% to 0.35% rests with the top ten. The sample consisted of CD4+ T cells from blood, taken before the fourth cycle of nivolumab. These receptors originate from a human donor with classical Hodgkin lymphoma.

The gene calls are TRBV4-2 and TRBJ1-5; 8 bases match TRBD1. CDR1 LGHNA and CDR2 YNFKEQ come from the germline V gene. The J segment lost 7 bases and the V segment lost 0 bases, leaving 20 bases of the junction unmatched. The length of the CDR3 is 20 residues. CDR3: CASSQEGSVRDRQEGQPQHF. CDR3 nucleotide sequence: TGTGCCAGCAGCCAAGAGGGGAGTGTAAGGGACAGGCAGGAAGGGCAGCCCCAGCATTTT.

This chain joins TRBV6-1 and TRBJ2-2, with a tentative D call TRBD1 (6 bases). The CDR3 covers 14 residues. Germline V lookup: CDR1 MNHNS, CDR2 SASEGT. Trimming left V 4 bases short and J 7 bases short, with 13 bases between. The CDR3 DNA follows: TGTGCCAGCAGTGGAAACAGGGACCTCGGGGAGCTGTTTTTT. Protein sequence: CASSGNRDLGELFF.

The rearrangement links TRBV28 to TRBJ2-2; TRBD1 or TRBD2 may be the D gene (5 bases each). The germline V and J ends were trimmed by 7 bases and 1 base, with 13 bases remaining between them. CDR1 and CDR2 (germline): MDHEN, SYDVKM. The CDR3 extends over 15 amino acids. CDR3 DNA: TGTGCCAGCATGACCGGGACGGGGAACACCGGGGAGCTGTTTTTT. It translates to CASMTGTGNTGELFF.

This clone was observed once. This rearrangement joins TRBV15 to TRBJ2-1; TRBD2 is a possible D gene (6 bases). Germline loops: CDR1 LNHNV, CDR2 YYDKDF (reference sequence). CDR3 size: 16 residues. V lost 0 bases, J lost 1 base, and 10 bases lay in between. The CDR3 DNA sequence: TGTGCCACCAGCAGAGATGGGCGGGGATCCTACAATGAGCAGTTCTTC. Protein product: CATSRDGRGSYNEQFF.

The chain carries TRBV28 and TRBJ2-7, with 8 bases lining up with TRBD2. The length of the CDR3 is 14 residues. The V gene's germline CDR1 is MDHEN and CDR2 SYDVKM. V dropped 3 bases and J dropped 2; count of bases not matched to a gene: 3. The CDR3 reads CASSFGGVTYEQYF. In DNA form, the CDR3 reads TGTGCCAGCAGTTTCGGGGGGGTCACCTACGAGCAGTACTTC.

The V and J genes are TRBV28 and TRBJ1-5; D remains ambiguous. The length of the CDR3 is 14 residues. V was trimmed by 3 bases and J by 3 bases, leaving 9 bases between them. Germline V gives CDR1 MDHEN, CDR2 SYDVKM. This CDR3 is CASSFARFNQPQHF. DNA for the CDR3: TGTGCCAGCAGTTTTGCCAGGTTCAATCAGCCCCAGCATTTT.

The chain is built from TRBV5-4 and TRBJ2-5, with 10 bases matching TRBD2. Germline-derived CDR1 and CDR2 are SGHNT and YYREEE (reference sequence). Unmatched junction bases numbered 2, after V lost 2 bases and J lost 7 bases. The CDR3 extends over 13 amino acids. CDR3 loop: CASSLAGGRTQYF. The DNA of the CDR3 is TGTGCCAGCAGCTTAGCGGGAGGGAGGACCCAGTACTTC.